The T cell receptor beta chain under discussion was sequenced for a study of response to subunit inactivated influenza vaccine. Study-wide findings and caveats: Authors proposed each seasonal influenza vaccination draws in few new T cells.

This clonotype has ten or more counts. What it binds is unknown. TCRdb fed the RT-PCR reads into MiXCR, producing one record per CDR3 protein. The profile shows 490,000 or so distinct CDR3 sequences, 7.6% of them singletons. The V end lost 6 bases, the J end lost 8 bases, and 17 bases lay between the germline ends. Germline lookup yields CDR1 MNHEY and CDR2 SMNVEV (reference sequence). The CDR3 sequence is 14 residues long. The rearrangement uses TRBV27 and TRBJ2-1; no reliable D call. The receptor was isolated from a man aged 45 to 70 who received an inactivated influenza vaccine. The sample consisted of PBMCs from blood, taken roughly 24 months after vaccination. Here the CDR3 DNA reads TGTGCCAGCAGACCGCCTCCCGGACGGGATGAGCAGTTCTTC. Translated: CASRPPPGRDEQFF.